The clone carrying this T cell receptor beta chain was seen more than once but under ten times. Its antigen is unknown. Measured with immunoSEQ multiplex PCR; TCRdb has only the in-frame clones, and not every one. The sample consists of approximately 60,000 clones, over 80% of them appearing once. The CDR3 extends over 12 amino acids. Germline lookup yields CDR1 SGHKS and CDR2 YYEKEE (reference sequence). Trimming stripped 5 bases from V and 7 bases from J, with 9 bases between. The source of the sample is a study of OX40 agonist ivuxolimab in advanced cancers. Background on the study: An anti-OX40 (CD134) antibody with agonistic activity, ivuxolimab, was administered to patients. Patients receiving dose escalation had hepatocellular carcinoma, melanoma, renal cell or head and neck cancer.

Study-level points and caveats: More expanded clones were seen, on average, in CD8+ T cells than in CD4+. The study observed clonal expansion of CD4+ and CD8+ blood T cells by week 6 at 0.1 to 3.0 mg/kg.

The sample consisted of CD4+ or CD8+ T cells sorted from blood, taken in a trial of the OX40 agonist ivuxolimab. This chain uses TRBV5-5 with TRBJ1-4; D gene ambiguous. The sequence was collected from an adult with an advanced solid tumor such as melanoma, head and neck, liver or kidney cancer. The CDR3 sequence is CASSGATEKLFF. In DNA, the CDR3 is TGTGCCAGCAGTGGCGCGACTGAAAAACTGTTTTTT.